This is a list of T cell receptor beta chains from one sample in a study of T-cell memory formation after mild COVID-19. TCRdb re-called the 5' RACE reads with MiXCR, one entry per CDR3 protein. The sample has approximately 570,000 distinct CDR3 sequences, around 17% seen once. The sequenced sample consisted of PBMCs or a T cell subset sorted from them (not recorded which). The receptors were gathered from an adult woman who had mild COVID-19 (a few samples of this study predate the infection). Cell type and time point are not known. The CDR3 runs from the conserved cysteine through the conserved F or W. A D gene is named only where the DNA matches it firmly. The size entry is marked missing in some rows and otherwise reads once, few, many or a size class.

j_gene | len | abundance | d_gene | v_gene | CDR3aa | CDR3nt
TRBJ2-1 | 16 | few | NA | TRBV18 | CASSPRSRGFVNEQFF | TGTGCCAGCTCACCACGCTCGAGGGGGTTCGTCAATGAGCAGTTCTTC
TRBJ1-2 | 14 | NA | NA | TRBV7-8 | CASSLVGAGVGYTF | TGTGCCAGCAGCTTAGTAGGGGCAGGGGTCGGCTACACCTTC
TRBJ2-1 | 15 | few | TRBD2 | TRBV6-2/TRBV6-3 | CASNRLAGEGHEQFF | TGTGCCAGCAACCGACTAGCGGGAGAAGGCCATGAGCAGTTCTTC
TRBJ2-1 | 14 | few | NA | TRBV11-1 | CASSFSAQNNEQFF | TGTGCCAGCAGCTTTAGCGCGCAGAACAATGAGCAGTTCTTC
TRBJ1-1 | 16 | few | NA | TRBV5-5 | CASSLERMWVNTEAFF | TGTGCCAGCAGCTTGGAGCGAATGTGGGTGAACACTGAAGCTTTCTTT
TRBJ2-2 | 15 | many | TRBD2 | TRBV4-1 | CASSPGTSGTGELFF | TGCGCCAGCAGCCCTGGGACTAGCGGGACCGGGGAGCTGTTTTTT
TRBJ2-1 | 15 | few | NA | TRBV7-9 | CASSRAGQIYNEQFF | TGTGCCAGCAGCCGCGCGGGACAGATCTACAATGAGCAGTTCTTC
TRBJ2-3 | 14 | NA | NA | TRBV12-3/TRBV12-4 | CASKIRGHTDTQYF | TGTGCCAGCAAGATTAGGGGACACACAGATACGCAGTATTTT
TRBJ1-2 | 12 | NA | NA | TRBV24-1 | CATSDHGGGYTF | TGTGCCACCAGTGACCACGGGGGAGGCTACACCTTC
TRBJ1-2 | 14 | NA | NA | TRBV6-2/TRBV6-3 | CASSYSGISNGYTF | TGTGCCAGCAGTTACTCTGGGATTTCAAATGGCTACACCTTC
TRBJ2-7 | 14 | NA | NA | TRBV12-3/TRBV12-4 | CASSSGANQPKQYF | TGTGCCAGCAGTTCGGGAGCAAACCAGCCCAAGCAGTACTTC
TRBJ2-2 | 15 | few | TRBD1 | TRBV29-1 | CSVLTGTVNTGELFF | TGCAGCGTCCTAACCGGGACAGTGAACACCGGGGAGCTGTTTTTT
TRBJ1-3 | 18 | many | TRBD1 | TRBV15 | CATSRDRTGTGGGNTIYF | TGTGCCACCAGCAGAGATCGGACCGGGACAGGGGGTGGAAACACCATATATTTT
TRBJ2-2 | 16 | few | TRBD1 | TRBV20-1 | CSARDPRQGEAGELFF | TGCAGTGCTAGAGATCCCCGACAGGGGGAGGCCGGGGAGCTGTTTTTT
TRBJ2-3 | 12 | NA | NA | TRBV2 | CASTRSGDTQYF | TGTGCCAGCACCCGGAGTGGGGATACGCAGTATTTT
TRBJ2-2 | 14 | NA | TRBD1 | TRBV6-1 | CASRTGNNAGELFF | TGTGCCAGCAGGACAGGGAATAACGCCGGGGAGCTGTTTTTT
TRBJ1-6 | 15 | few | TRBD1 | TRBV2 | CASSGGQGGNSPLHF | TGTGCCAGCAGTGGAGGACAGGGGGGTAATTCACCCCTCCACTTT
TRBJ2-7 | 13 | NA | NA | TRBV7-9 | CASSLVAWFEQYF | TGTGCCAGCAGCTTAGTCGCATGGTTCGAGCAGTACTTC
TRBJ2-5 | 16 | few | TRBD1 | TRBV7-2 | CASSFGTEVYQETQYF | TGTGCCAGCAGCTTCGGGACAGAGGTATATCAAGAGACCCAGTACTTC
TRBJ1-2 | 16 | NA | NA | TRBV9 | CASSVSPQVGVYGYTF | TGTGCCAGCAGCGTCTCACCCCAGGTTGGGGTCTATGGCTACACCTTC
TRBJ2-7 | 16 | few | TRBD1 | TRBV5-1 | CASSNRQGASSYEQYF | TGCGCCAGCAGCAACAGACAGGGGGCTTCATCCTACGAGCAGTACTTC
TRBJ1-4 | 16 | few | NA | TRBV3-1 | CASSQAVGATNEKLFF | TGTGCCAGCAGCCAAGCGGTGGGGGCGACTAATGAAAAACTGTTTTTT
TRBJ2-1 | 17 | NA | TRBD2 | TRBV6-1 | CASSTLAGLSSYNEQFF | TGTGCCAGCAGTACCTTAGCGGGCCTCAGCTCCTACAATGAGCAGTTCTTC
TRBJ2-6 | 17 | NA | NA | TRBV15 | CATSRDLGDSGANVLTF | TGTGCCACCAGCAGAGATCTAGGGGACTCTGGGGCCAACGTCCTGACTTTC
TRBJ2-1 | 14 | few | TRBD2 | TRBV7-9 | CASWGAGAHNEQFF | TGTGCCAGCTGGGGAGCGGGAGCCCACAATGAGCAGTTCTTC
TRBJ2-3 | 17 | NA | TRBD2 | TRBV24-1 | CATSDSGLEISTDTQYF | TGTGCCACCAGTGATTCGGGACTAGAGATTAGCACAGATACGCAGTATTTT